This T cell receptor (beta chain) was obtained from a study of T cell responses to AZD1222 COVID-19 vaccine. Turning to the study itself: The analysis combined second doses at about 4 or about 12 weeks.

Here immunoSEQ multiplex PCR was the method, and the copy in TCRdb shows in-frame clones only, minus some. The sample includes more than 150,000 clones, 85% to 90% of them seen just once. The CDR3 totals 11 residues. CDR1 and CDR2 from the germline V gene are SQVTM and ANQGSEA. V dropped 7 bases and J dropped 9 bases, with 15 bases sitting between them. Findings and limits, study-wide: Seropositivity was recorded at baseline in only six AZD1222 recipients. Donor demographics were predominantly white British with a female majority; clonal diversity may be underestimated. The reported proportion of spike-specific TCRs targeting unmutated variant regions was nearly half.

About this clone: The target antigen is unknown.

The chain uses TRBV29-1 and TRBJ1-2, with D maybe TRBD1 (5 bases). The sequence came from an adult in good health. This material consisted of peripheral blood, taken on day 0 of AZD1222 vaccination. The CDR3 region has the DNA TGCAGCGGATACCGGGACTCAAGCTACACCTTC. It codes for CSGYRDSSYTF.